This entry is about one T cell receptor (beta chain). The data are from a study of cytomegalovirus exposure and HLA in healthy donors. Germline V CDR1 and CDR2: MDHEN, SYDVKM. The CDR3 runs 15 residues. Trimming left V 0 bases short and J 5 bases short, with 13 bases between. 13 Jbeta primers and 60 Vbeta primers were used for the PCR. Sequencing used immunoSEQ multiplex PCR; TCRdb keeps in-frame clones, though not all of them. Of about 160,000 clones detected, almost 85% appear once; the ten largest clones hold 0.38%. This TCR derives from a boy between 2 and 10 years old in good health and CMV-seronegative. Sample: PBMCs. The V and J genes are TRBV28 and TRBJ2-5, with D maybe TRBD2 (5 bases). CDR3 DNA: TGTGCCAGCAGTTTATGGGGTCGGGAAGCGGAGACCCAGTACTTC. Encoded protein: CASSLWGREAETQYF.